A selection of T cell receptor beta chains follows, all from one sample in a study of regulatory T cells in long-lasting Graves disease. TCRdb re-analysed the multiplex PCR reads in MiXCR, keeping a single row per CDR3 protein. The profile shows hundreds of thousands of distinct CDR3 sequences, 15% to 18% of them singletons. The sequenced sample was peripheral blood mononuclear cells (PBMCs), obtained at new diagnosis, from a patient treated with antithyroid drugs. The receptors come from a female donor with Graves disease. The CDR3 runs from the conserved cysteine through the conserved F or W. Fields, in order: J gene, V gene, D gene, clone size, CDR3 protein, CDR3 DNA. D genes are given only for firm matches. Not every row has a clone size; where given, it reads once, few, many or a size class.

TRBJ2-7 TRBV29-1 NA NA CSGSDGASYEQYF TGCAGCGGATCGGACGGGGCTTCCTACGAGCAGTACTTC
TRBJ2-1 TRBV27 NA many CASSFPPHNEQFF TGTGCCAGCAGTTTTCCCCCCCACAATGAGCAGTTCTTC
TRBJ1-4 TRBV30 NA many CAWSAPATNEKLFF TGTGCCTGGAGTGCCCCGGCAACTAATGAAAAACTGTTTTTT
TRBJ1-5 TRBV4-1 NA many CASSQEGGNQPQHF TGCGCCAGCAGCCAAGAAGGCGGGAATCAGCCCCAGCATTTT
TRBJ2-1 TRBV5-1 NA many CASSPGRNEQFF TGCGCCAGCAGCCCAGGTCGGAATGAGCAGTTCTTC
TRBJ1-5 TRBV27 TRBD1 many CASRHRDRGTGGAQPQHF TGTGCCAGCAGACACCGGGACAGGGGAACCGGTGGCGCTCAGCCCCAGCATTTT
TRBJ2-1 TRBV30 TRBD2 many CAWTSGLSSSYNEQFF TGTGCCTGGACTAGCGGCTTGTCGAGCTCCTACAATGAGCAGTTCTTC
TRBJ1-1 TRBV2 NA many CASSAERRMNTEAFF TGTGCCAGCTCCGCAGAACGGAGGATGAACACTGAAGCTTTCTTT
TRBJ2-3 TRBV7-2 TRBD1 many CASSFNRGRDTQYF TGTGCCAGCAGCTTTAACAGGGGCCGAGATACGCAGTATTTT
TRBJ2-3 TRBV29-1 NA many CSVESPSRDTQYF TGCAGCGTTGAATCTCCCAGCCGAGATACGCAGTATTTT
TRBJ2-7 TRBV19 TRBD1 NA CASSTAGTGGYEQYF TGTGCCAGTAGCACGGCCGGGACAGGGGGCTACGAGCAGTACTTC
TRBJ1-2 TRBV27 TRBD1 many CASSSGTTGGNGYTF TGTGCCAGCAGTTCCGGGACGACAGGGGGTAATGGCTACACCTTC
TRBJ1-3 TRBV27 NA NA CASSPHRDSGNTIYF TGTGCCAGCAGTCCCCATAGGGACTCTGGAAACACCATATATTTT
TRBJ1-1 TRBV6-5 NA few CASSYAVGQGSNTEAFF TGTGCCAGCAGTTACGCGGTGGGGCAGGGATCGAACACTGAAGCTTTCTTT
TRBJ2-7 TRBV7-2 TRBD2 NA CASSSDWTSGSLRSYEQYF TGTGCCAGCAGCTCGGATTGGACTAGCGGGAGCCTTCGCTCCTACGAGCAGTACTTC
TRBJ2-7 TRBV5-1 TRBD1 many CASGASTGGNEQYF TGCGCCAGCGGGGCATCGACAGGGGGCAACGAGCAGTACTTC
TRBJ2-1 TRBV7-8 NA many CASSLLGGQTDNEQFF TGTGCCAGCAGCTTATTAGGAGGACAGACGGACAATGAGCAGTTCTTC
TRBJ1-2 TRBV7-2 NA many CASSLAATSYGYTF TGTGCCAGCAGCTTAGCAGCTACAAGCTATGGCTACACCTTC
TRBJ1-4 TRBV9 TRBD1 NA CASSVTGDVYSTNEKLFF TGTGCCAGCAGCGTTACAGGGGACGTTTACTCAACTAATGAAAAACTGTTTTTT
TRBJ2-1 TRBV9 TRBD2 NA CASSVWGTSGNEQFF TGTGCCAGCAGCGTATGGGGGACTAGCGGCAATGAGCAGTTCTTC
TRBJ2-7 TRBV15 NA many CATSRDRQGVHEQYF TGTGCCACCAGCAGAGATCGGCAGGGAGTACACGAGCAGTACTTC
TRBJ1-1 TRBV27 TRBD1 NA CASKKQGQMNTEAFF TGTGCCAGCAAAAAACAGGGACAGATGAACACTGAAGCTTTCTTT
TRBJ1-4 TRBV2 NA many CASSEGHSNEKLFF TGTGCCAGCAGTGAGGGACACTCTAATGAAAAACTGTTTTTT
TRBJ1-2 TRBV11-2 TRBD1 many CAIPQGAGNYGYTF TGTGCCATCCCACAGGGGGCAGGAAACTATGGCTACACCTTC
TRBJ2-3 TRBV20-1 NA NA CSARRPDTQYF TGCAGTGCTAGACGTCCAGATACGCAGTATTTT
TRBJ1-2 TRBV2 NA many CASSEALILQGLLYGYTF TGTGCCAGCAGTGAAGCGCTGATTTTGCAGGGTCTCCTCTATGGCTACACCTTC
TRBJ1-4 TRBV28 NA many CASSSRPGKATNEKLFF TGTGCCAGCAGCTCCCGCCCCGGGAAGGCAACTAATGAAAAACTGTTTTTT
TRBJ1-5 TRBV20-1 NA many CSARDYRQADQPQHF TGCAGTGCTAGAGATTACCGACAGGCTGATCAGCCCCAGCATTTT
TRBJ2-7 TRBV12-3/TRBV12-4 TRBD1 many CASRRNRGLSYEQYF TGTGCCAGCAGACGAAACAGGGGCCTCTCCTACGAGCAGTACTTC
TRBJ2-3 TRBV6-1 NA NA CASSHLVTDTQYF TGTGCCAGCAGTCATCTGGTCACAGATACGCAGTATTTT
TRBJ1-4 TRBV12-3/TRBV12-4 NA many CASTHRGRQGTNEKLFF TGTGCCAGCACTCACCGGGGGCGCCAGGGGACTAATGAAAAACTGTTTTTT
TRBJ2-1 TRBV28 NA NA CASSPPPGVHNEQFF TGTGCCAGCAGCCCACCTCCGGGGGTCCACAATGAGCAGTTCTTC
TRBJ2-5 TRBV7-3 NA NA CASSPTEGVTQYF TGTGCCAGCAGCCCGACAGAGGGGGTGACCCAGTACTTC
TRBJ1-1 TRBV6-1 TRBD1 many CASSLETGGLTEAFF TGTGCCAGCAGTCTAGAAACAGGGGGACTAACTGAAGCTTTCTTT
TRBJ2-1 TRBV20-1 TRBD2 many CSASMLAGGNEQFF TGCAGTGCTAGTATGCTAGCGGGAGGAAATGAGCAGTTCTTC
TRBJ2-3 TRBV11-2 NA many CASGESTQYF TGTGCCAGCGGTGAAAGTACGCAGTATTTT
TRBJ2-6 TRBV5-8 TRBD1 many CAQGAIQDVSGANVLTF TGTGCCCAGGGGGCTATCCAGGATGTCTCTGGGGCCAACGTCCTGACTTTC
TRBJ1-5 TRBV28 NA many CASRPTGNQPQHF TGTGCCAGCCGCCCCACGGGCAATCAGCCCCAGCATTTT
TRBJ1-5 TRBV2 NA NA CASSSGGDQPQHF TGTGCCAGCAGTTCGGGTGGAGATCAGCCCCAGCATTTT